Shown below are 30 T cell receptor beta chains from a single sample sequenced in a study of blood T cell repertoires in COVID-19. Generated by immunoSEQ multiplex PCR, the TCRdb table keeps only in-frame clones and is missing some. The sample includes about 220,000 clones, about 85% of them seen just once. The sample consisted of peripheral blood. The receptors here all came from a man in his fifties or sixties who had recovered from COVID-19.

The rearrangement links TRBV4-2 to TRBJ2-7; D may be TRBD2 (6 bases). CDR1 is LGHNA, CDR2 YNFKEQ, per germline. CDR3 length: 15 residues. Trimming removed 0 bases at V and 5 bases at J, with 14 bases between. The CDR3 loop reads CASSQETGVKNEQYF. Here the CDR3 DNA reads TGTGCCAGCAGCCAAGAGACGGGAGTGAAAAACGAGCAGTACTTC.

The rearrangement links TRBV4-2 to TRBJ2-1; maybe TRBD2 (6 bases). There are 17 residues in the CDR3. V lost 3 bases to trimming and J lost 0 bases, with 15 bases between them. CDR1 is LGHNA and CDR2 is YNFKEQ in the germline V gene. Here the CDR3 DNA reads TGTGCCAGCAGCCAGTCCCCTCGGGGGAGCTCCTACAATGAGCAGTTCTTC. Protein sequence: CASSQSPRGSSYNEQFF.

This clone is a singleton in its sample. The V and J genes are TRBV11-3 and TRBJ2-2, with TRBD1 identical over 7 bases. Germline CDR1 is SGHNT and CDR2 is YENEEA. The V gene end was trimmed by 5 bases and the J gene end by 4 bases; junction bases not matched to a gene: 7. This CDR3 region has 15 residues. The CDR3 nucleotides read TGTGCCAGCAGCCCGGGACAGACCCTCACCGGGGAGCTGTTTTTT. It yields the protein CASSPGQTLTGELFF.

The rearrangement links TRBV5-1 to TRBJ1-2, with no clear D. V lost 1 base to trimming and J lost 2 bases, with 9 bases between them. The CDR3 runs 14 residues. Germline CDR1 is SGHRS and CDR2 is YFSETQ. CDR3 in amino acids: CASSLTAENYGYTF. The CDR3 region has the DNA TGCGCCAGCAGCTTGACAGCCGAAAACTATGGCTACACCTTC.

The V and J genes are TRBV11-2 and TRBJ1-2; D ambiguous. Germline values: CDR1 SGHAT, CDR2 FQNNGV. This CDR3 has 12 residues. Trimming pared 5 bases from V and 7 bases from J, leaving 11 bases between. The CDR3 nucleotides read TGTGCCAGCAGCCCACCGAGGGCTGGCTACACCTTC. Translating gives CASSPPRAGYTF.

V usage is TRBV5-1 and J usage is TRBJ1-1, with 8 bases lining up with TRBD1. Germline CDR1 SGHRS, CDR2 YFSETQ. Germline trimming cut 0 bases from V and 3 bases from J; bases unmatched to any gene: 13. The CDR3 extends over 18 amino acids. The CDR3 is CASSLALAGGYTYTEAFF. In nucleotides, the CDR3 is TGCGCCAGCAGCTTGGCCTTGGCAGGGGGCTATACGTACACTGAAGCTTTCTTT.

The CDR3: CASSKGEVVSGYTF. Here the CDR3 DNA reads TGTGCCAGCAGCAAGGGGGAGGTCGTTTCTGGCTACACCTTC. The V call is TRBV21-1, the J call TRBJ1-2. TRBV21-1 is a documented pseudogene. The CDR3 is 14 residues long.

The chain is built from TRBV7-2 and TRBJ2-7; D remains ambiguous. With 7 bases removed from V and 4 bases from J, the gap between germline ends came to 14 bases. This CDR3 spans 13 amino acids. Germline V CDR1 and CDR2: SGHTA, FQGNSA. The CDR3 coding sequence is TGTGCCAGCACCTCCACGACTTCGTACGAGCAGTACTTC. Its protein is CASTSTTSYEQYF.

Only one count was recorded for this clone. V is TRBV7-2 and J is TRBJ2-1; 7 nucleotides line up with TRBD2. V gave up 5 bases and J gave up 12 bases; unmatched junction bases: 16. Germline assignment: CDR1 SGHTA and CDR2 FQGNSA. The CDR3 has 15 amino acids. As DNA, the CDR3 is TGTGCCAGCAGCCAAACGAAAGGGGTCCCGGGGGGGCAGTTCTTC. This translates into CASSQTKGVPGGQFF.

This clone was detected once. The CDR3, as DNA: TGTGCCACCAGTGACCGTGGGACAGGGTCAAGCAATGAGCAGTTCTTC. This sequence encodes CATSDRGTGSSNEQFF. The gene calls are TRBV24-1 and TRBJ2-1, with 9 bases fitting TRBD1. Germline loops: CDR1 KGHDR, CDR2 SFDVKD. V lost 4 bases to trimming and J lost 6 bases; unmatched junction nucleotides: 9. The CDR3 totals 16 residues.

This sequence joins TRBV27 and TRBJ2-1; TRBD2 agrees at 9 bases. The CDR3 loop spans 15 amino acids. V shed 1 base and J 9 bases; nucleotides not matched to a gene: 7. Germline assignment: CDR1 MNHEY and CDR2 SMNVEV (reference sequence). CDR3 protein: CASSLYGLARTEQFF. CDR3 in DNA: TGTGCCAGCAGTTTATACGGACTAGCGAGGACTGAGCAGTTCTTC.

The CDR3 DNA is TGCGCCAGCAGCCAACCCGGGACAAGCTCCTACGAGCAGTACTTC. It codes for CASSQPGTSSYEQYF. The rearrangement joins TRBV4-1 to TRBJ2-7; tentative D call: TRBD1 (6 bases). The CDR3 runs to 15 residues. Trimming removed 2 bases at V and 0 bases at J, with 11 bases between. Germline CDR1 reads MGHRA; CDR2 reads YSYEKL.

The chain combines TRBV19 with TRBJ1-5, with TRBD1 matching 9 bases. CDR1 is LNHDA, CDR2 SQIVND, per germline (reference sequence). Trimming removed 6 bases from V and 0 bases from J; junction bases left unmatched: 3. The CDR3 loop spans 15 amino acids. DNA of the CDR3: TGTGCCAGTAGACAGGGGGCATATAGCAATCAGCCCCAGCATTTT. Amino acid sequence: CASRQGAYSNQPQHF.

V usage is TRBV19 and J usage is TRBJ2-1; 7 bases are a match to TRBD2. J was trimmed by 8 bases and V by 4 bases; bases with no gene match: 14. The germline V gene has CDR1 LNHDA and CDR2 SQIVND (reference sequence). This CDR3 comprises 16 residues. Written as DNA, the CDR3 is TGTGCCAGTAGTAGGGGTCTCTGGAGGGAGGGCTATGAGCAGTTCTTC. Amino acids: CASSRGLWREGYEQFF. Full variable domain (missing parts from reference TRBV19 and TRBJ2-1): DGGITQSPKYLFRKEGQNVTLSCEQNLNHDAMYWYRQDPGQGLRLIYYSQIVNDFQKGDIAEGYSVSREKKESFPLTVTSAQKNPTAFYLCASSRGLWREGYEQFFGPGTRLTVL.

The gene calls are TRBV2 and TRBJ2-7, with TRBD1 identical over 7 bases. V was pared by 5 bases and J by 3 bases, with 13 bases of the junction left unmatched. The CDR3 spans 16 residues. Germline CDR1 is SNHLY and CDR2 is FYNNEI. CDR3 bases: TGTGCCAGCAGTCCGCCCGACAAGACAGGGAGCTACGAGCAGTACTTC. Translation: CASSPPDKTGSYEQYF. Using reference TRBV2 and TRBJ2-7 for the parts outside the CDR3, the full variable domain is EPEVTQTPSHQVTQMGQEVILRCVPISNHLYFYWYRQILGQKVEFLVSFYNNEISEKSEIFDDQFSVERPDGSNFTLKIRSTKLEDSAMYFCASSPPDKTGSYEQYFGPGTRLTVT.

The chain recombines TRBV18 with TRBJ1-1, with TRBD1 as a possible D gene (6 bases). From germline, CDR1 is KGHSH and CDR2 LQKENI. This CDR3 contains 14 residues. Trimming pared 1 base from V and 6 bases from J, leaving 12 bases between. The CDR3 loop is CASSPLLGASEAFF. In DNA form, the CDR3 reads TGTGCCAGCTCACCACTTTTGGGGGCCTCTGAAGCTTTCTTT.

The V call is TRBV27, the J call TRBJ2-1, with 7 bases that match TRBD1. Germline V CDR1 and CDR2: MNHEY, SMNVEV (reference sequence). The CDR3 contains 15 residues. V gave up 1 base and J gave up 9 bases; unmatched junction bases: 9. The CDR3: CASSLWVAAGGEQFF. In DNA form, the CDR3 reads TGTGCCAGCAGTTTATGGGTAGCTGCAGGGGGTGAGCAGTTCTTC.

The CDR3 protein is CASRRQVNTEAFF. The CDR3 region has the DNA TGTGCCAGCAGAAGACAGGTGAACACTGAAGCTTTCTTT. This chain uses TRBV28 with TRBJ1-1, with D perhaps TRBD1 (6 bases). Trimming took off 6 bases at V and 0 bases at J, with 8 bases between the two ends. The CDR3 loop spans 13 amino acids. CDR1 and CDR2 (germline): MDHEN, SYDVKM.

The chain employs TRBV13 and TRBJ2-4; the D gene is possibly TRBD2 (6 bases). The V gene's germline CDR1 is PRHDT and CDR2 FYEKMQ (reference sequence). CDR3 length: 15 residues. V was shortened by 1 base and J by 0 bases, with 7 bases between the two germline ends. CDR3 nucleotides: TGTGCCAGCAGCTTAGCGGGACTAGCCAAAAACATTCAGTACTTC. It yields the protein CASSLAGLAKNIQYF.

The chain carries TRBV28 and TRBJ2-7, with D perhaps matching TRBD1 (7 bases). The germline gives CDR1 MDHEN, CDR2 SYDVKM. The CDR3 contains 15 residues. V lost 6 bases and J lost 4, with 19 bases in between. CDR3 nucleotides: TGTGCCAGCAGCCCAGGGGGGACGGCAGGATACGAGCAGTACTTC. Translation gives CASSPGGTAGYEQYF.

This chain joins TRBV6-5 and TRBJ2-7, with TRBD1 as a possible D gene (6 bases). Trimming stripped 2 bases from V and 3 bases from J, with 14 bases between. Germline-derived CDR1 and CDR2 are MNHEY and SVGAGI. The CDR3 consists of 15 residues. CDR3 sequence: CASSYGGLAGYEQYF. DNA for the CDR3: TGTGCCAGCAGTTACGGGGGCCTAGCAGGCTACGAGCAGTACTTC.

This chain links TRBV4-1 with TRBJ2-5; D might be TRBD2 (6 bases). Germline V CDR1 and CDR2: MGHRA, YSYEKL. Trimming took 0 bases from V and 3 from J, leaving 17 bases between them. The CDR3 contains 17 residues. This CDR3 reads CASSQDFGLAEKETQYF. CDR3 sequence (DNA): TGCGCCAGCAGCCAAGATTTCGGATTAGCGGAGAAAGAGACCCAGTACTTC.

The rearrangement uses TRBV25-1 and TRBJ2-5; 8 bases are a match to TRBD2. V was clipped by 7 bases and J by 4 bases; unmatched bases: 5. The germline V gene has CDR1 MGHDK and CDR2 SYGVNS. The CDR3 sequence is 13 residues long. CDR3 protein: CASKAGAPETQYF. CDR3 coding DNA: TGTGCCAGCAAAGCGGGAGCCCCAGAGACCCAGTACTTC.

The chain uses TRBV18 and TRBJ1-4; unclear D gene. Trimming stripped 0 bases from V and 8 bases from J, with 4 bases between. CDR1 is KGHSH and CDR2 is LQKENI in the germline V gene. The CDR3 runs 12 residues. The CDR3 DNA follows: TGTGCCAGCTCACCACCCCGGGAAAAACTGTTTTTT. Amino acid sequence: CASSPPREKLFF.

The V call is TRBV2, the J call TRBJ2-3, with D perhaps TRBD2 (6 bases). V was pared by 8 bases and J by 2 bases, with 11 bases between. Germline V gene sequence: CDR1 SNHLY, CDR2 FYNNEI. The CDR3 consists of 13 residues. CDR3 sequence reads: CASGTFSTDTQYF. The CDR3 nucleotides read TGTGCCAGCGGGACTTTCTCCACAGATACGCAGTATTTT. The entire variable domain, with the rest obtained from reference TRBV2 and TRBJ2-3, is as follows: EPEVTQTPSHQVTQMGQEVILRCVPISNHLYFYWYRQILGQKVEFLVSFYNNEISEKSEIFDDQFSVERPDGSNFTLKIRSTKLEDSAMYFCASGTFSTDTQYFGPGTRLTVL.

This rearrangement joins TRBV10-2 to TRBJ2-1, with TRBD1 matching over 9 bases. CDR3 size: 15 residues. Per germline, CDR1 WSHSY and CDR2 SAAADI. The V and J ends lost 6 bases and 6 bases, in that order; junction bases with no gene match: 9. The CDR3 region is CASRDGTGKLNEQFF. The CDR3 nucleotides are TGCGCCAGCAGGGATGGGACAGGGAAGCTCAATGAGCAGTTCTTC.

CDR3 loop: CASTMGGDRGRLIEKLFF. CDR3 DNA: TGCGCCAGCACCATGGGAGGGGACAGGGGGCGATTGATTGAAAAACTGTTTTTT. V gene TRBV10-1 combines with J gene TRBJ1-4; 12 nucleotides match TRBD1. The V gene's germline CDR1 is WNHNN and CDR2 SYGVQD (reference sequence). This CDR3 region has 18 residues. V lost 7 bases, J lost 7 bases, and 16 bases stayed unmatched.

The chain employs TRBV18 and TRBJ1-6, with D perhaps TRBD1 (6 bases). Trimming removed 1 base from V and 5 bases from J, with 15 bases in between. The CDR3 is made up of 17 amino acids. The germline V gene has CDR1 KGHSH and CDR2 LQKENI. Here the CDR3 reads CASSPQTGRGNNSPLHF. The CDR3 DNA sequence: TGTGCCAGCTCACCACAGACGGGCAGGGGAAATAATTCACCCCTCCACTTT.

This chain uses TRBV4-2 with TRBJ2-1; no firm D call. The CDR3 consists of 16 residues. Germline V gives CDR1 LGHNA, CDR2 YNFKEQ. The V and J ends lost 3 bases and 4 bases respectively, with 16 bases between them. The CDR3 nucleotides are TGTGCCAGCAGCCAGAGTATGGCGGCTCCGTACAATGAGCAGTTCTTC. It codes for CASSQSMAAPYNEQFF.

The chain is built from TRBV20-1 and TRBJ2-7, with TRBD2 matching 8 bases. V lost 3 bases to trimming and J lost 1 base; unmatched junction nucleotides: 5. The CDR3 consists of 14 residues. Germline V CDR1 and CDR2: DFQATT, SNEGSKA (reference sequence). CDR3 sequence (DNA): TGCAGTGCTAGTCGGCCTAGCGGGTCCTACGAGCAGTACTTC. It specifies CSASRPSGSYEQYF.